These T cell receptor beta chains were read from a single sample in a study of blood T cell repertoires in COVID-19. TCRdb's table, derived via immunoSEQ multiplex PCR, lists solely in-frame clones and lacks some. The table has 150,000 to 200,000 clones, 89% seen once. Sequenced material: peripheral blood. The receptors originated from a middle-aged man with acute or convalescent COVID-19. The CDR3 runs from the conserved cysteine through the conserved F or W. A D gene is named only where the DNA matches it firmly. Clone size is given for some rows only: seen once, a few or many times, or a class if the clone is expanded.

15	NA	NA	TRBV28	TRBJ2-3	TGTGCCAGCAGCCCTCTGAGGTTAGGCACAGATACGCAGTATTTT	CASSPLRLGTDTQYF
12	NA	NA	TRBV6-6	TRBJ1-2	TGTGCCAGCGGACAGTATGGCTATGGCTACACCTTC	CASGQYGYGYTF
14	NA	once	TRBV28	TRBJ2-5	TGTGCCAGCACTTGGGGCGGAGTTCAAGAGACCCAGTACTTC	CASTWGGVQETQYF
16	TRBD1	NA	TRBV14	TRBJ1-2	TGTGCCAGCAGCCACCAGGGGGCCCAGGGTTGGAATGGCTACACCTTC	CASSHQGAQGWNGYTF
15	NA	once	TRBV28	TRBJ2-2	TGTGCCAGCAGCGCGTACAGGGCGAACACCGGGGAGCTGTTTTTT	CASSAYRANTGELFF
12	TRBD1	NA	TRBV11-2	TRBJ2-7	TGTGCCAGCAGCCCGACAGGGCACGAGCAGTACTTC	CASSPTGHEQYF
18	NA	NA	TRBV3-1/TRBV3-2	TRBJ2-1	TGTGCCAGCAGCCAAGAAAGAGGGTGGGGAGGACGCTACAATGAGCAGTTCTTC	CASSQERGWGGRYNEQFF
16	TRBD1	NA	TRBV24-1	TRBJ1-5	TGTGCCAGGAAACAGGGGGCGGTCAATAGGAATCAGCCCCAGCATTTT	CARKQGAVNRNQPQHF
13	TRBD1	NA	TRBV7-7	TRBJ2-1	TGTGCCAGCAGCTTGGACAGGTACAATGAGCAGTTCTTC	CASSLDRYNEQFF
16	TRBD2	NA	TRBV5-1	TRBJ2-3	TGCGCCAGCAGCTTGGGACTAGCGGGGGGCACAGATACGCAGTATTTT	CASSLGLAGGTDTQYF
18	TRBD1	NA	TRBV5-6	TRBJ2-2	TGTGCCAGCAGTCCCCGGGACAGGGGCCGCTTGATCACCGGGGAGCTGTTTTTT	CASSPRDRGRLITGELFF
17	NA	NA	TRBV30	TRBJ2-2	TGTGCCTGGAGTGGGGTACGGGGGGCCGAGAACACCGGGGAGCTGTTTTTT	CAWSGVRGAENTGELFF
15	TRBD2	NA	TRBV5-1	TRBJ2-5	TGCGCCAGCAGCCGGGAGGGGAATTTAGGAGAGACCCAGTACTTC	CASSREGNLGETQYF
13	NA	NA	TRBV6-5	TRBJ1-5	TGTGCCAGCAAGAGAGACGGCCGGGGGCCCCAGCATTTT	CASKRDGRGPQHF
17	TRBD1	NA	TRBV13	TRBJ1-2	TGTGCCAGCAGCCCAGACCCCGGGACAGCATATAACTATGGCTACACCTTC	CASSPDPGTAYNYGYTF
17	NA	once	TRBV6-1	TRBJ2-3	TGTGCCAGCAGTGAAGGAATTGGGCAGGGAATTACAGATACGCAGTATTTT	CASSEGIGQGITDTQYF
15	NA	NA	TRBV18	TRBJ2-7	TGTGCCAGCTCCCCCGGTCGGGGTGAAGGGTACGAGCAGTACTTC	CASSPGRGEGYEQYF
15	TRBD2	NA	TRBV27	TRBJ2-3	TGTGCCAGCAGCAGCCCGCGGGGGGCCACAGATACGCAGTATTTT	CASSSPRGATDTQYF
15	NA	NA	TRBV6-5	TRBJ1-2	TGTGCCAGCAGTTCCCCGAGGGGGTCCTTTAATGGCTACACCTTC	CASSSPRGSFNGYTF
14	NA	NA	TRBV9	TRBJ1-1	TGTGCCAGCAGCGTAGCGGGACAAAACACTGAAGCTTTCTTT	CASSVAGQNTEAFF
12	NA	NA	TRBV5-5	TRBJ2-1	TGTGCCAGCAGCTCGCACTTGGATGAGCAGTTCTTC	CASSSHLDEQFF
12	NA	NA	TRBV6-1	TRBJ1-2	TGTGCCAGCAGTGAATGGAGATCTGGCTACACCTTC	CASSEWRSGYTF
14	NA	NA	TRBV7-8	TRBJ2-7	TGTGCCAGCAGCTTACGGGGTCTTTCCTACGAGCAGTACTTC	CASSLRGLSYEQYF
20	TRBD1	NA	TRBV24-1	TRBJ2-1	TGTGCCACCAGCCTCTCCCAAGGCAGGGGGTTTTCCCGAACCTACAATGAGCAGTTCTTC	CATSLSQGRGFSRTYNEQFF